These 24 T cell receptor beta chains came from one sample sequenced in a study of shared clonotypes between healthy human individuals. Data came from immunoSEQ multiplex PCR; TCRdb stores just in-frame clones and leaves some out. This table holds 470,000 or so clones, more than 75% found once. The sequenced material came from PBMCs. The source is a woman in her 40s in good health. Some clones in this sample may be carry-over from other donors' samples.

The chain links TRBV5-4 to TRBJ1-2; the D gene is possibly TRBD1 (6 bases). The germline V and J ends were trimmed by 0 bases and 4 bases, with 7 bases remaining between them. Germline values: CDR1 SGHNT, CDR2 YYREEE (reference sequence). The CDR3 runs to 13 residues. The CDR3 sequence: CASSLDRAYGYTF. DNA of the CDR3: TGTGCCAGCAGCTTGGACAGGGCCTATGGCTACACCTTC.

The chain carries TRBV6-4 and TRBJ2-2; no clear D gene. The germline V and J ends were trimmed by 4 bases and 11 bases, with 20 bases remaining between them. CDR1 and CDR2 (germline): MRHNA, SNTAGT. The CDR3 spans 15 residues. CDR3 region: CASSGNSGAGAELFF. In nucleotides, the CDR3 is TGTGCCAGCAGTGGGAACTCTGGCGCAGGAGCAGAGCTGTTTTTT.

The chain links TRBV19 to TRBJ2-7, with 7 positions matching TRBD2. There are 14 residues in the CDR3. Germline CDR1 reads LNHDA; CDR2 reads SQIVND (reference sequence). V was clipped by 5 bases and J by 3 bases; unmatched bases: 7. The DNA of the CDR3 is TGTGCCAGTAGTGGGGCGGGACTATTCTACGAGCAGTACTTC. It is translated as CASSGAGLFYEQYF.

V gene TRBV6-6 combines with J gene TRBJ1-1; D remains ambiguous. The CDR3 sequence is 14 residues long. Germline V gives CDR1 MNHNY, CDR2 SVGAGI (reference sequence). V lost 5 bases and J lost 6, with 16 bases in between. The CDR3 bases are TGTGCCAGCAGTACCCCGGGCCAGCGCCCTGAAGCTTTCTTT. The encoded protein is CASSTPGQRPEAFF.

The gene calls are TRBV6-1 and TRBJ2-5; D unclear. The DNA matches TRBJ2-7 better at its end, which makes the J call doubtful. CDR3 size: 13 residues. Germline values: CDR1 MNHNS, CDR2 SASEGT. The CDR3: CASSEVNTYEQYF. CDR3 DNA sequence: TGTGCCAGCAGTGAAGTCAACACATACGAGCAGTACTTC.

The chain couples TRBV7-2 to TRBJ1-1; D remains unclear. The CDR3 extends over 16 amino acids. Germline V gene sequence: CDR1 SGHTA, CDR2 FQGNSA. The germline V and J ends were trimmed by 5 bases and 1 base, with 17 bases remaining between them. The CDR3 loop is CASSPQAAAPNTEAFF. For the CDR3, the DNA is TGTGCCAGCAGCCCTCAAGCGGCCGCCCCGAACACTGAAGCTTTCTTT.

The chain recombines TRBV19 with TRBJ2-1, with 8 nucleotides matching TRBD1. After removal of 7 bases from V and 3 bases from J, the junction contained 11 bases not matched to a gene. The CDR3 contains 16 residues. In germline, CDR1 is LNHDA, CDR2 SQIVND (reference sequence). This CDR3 reads CASKRGQGADYNEQFF. Here the CDR3 DNA reads TGTGCCAGTAAAAGGGGGCAGGGGGCGGACTACAATGAGCAGTTCTTC.

In regard to this clone: Other DNA sequences of this sample code for an identical CDR3. The chain is built from TRBV10-3 and TRBJ2-7, with 9 nucleotides matching TRBD1. The CDR3 loop spans 14 amino acids. The germline V gene has CDR1 ENHRY and CDR2 SYGVKD. Trimming cost V 5 bases and J 2 bases; bases outside gene matches: 4. CDR3 loop: CAISRDREAYEQYF. In DNA, the CDR3 is TGTGCCATCAGTCGGGACAGGGAAGCCTACGAGCAGTACTTC.

The DNA for the CDR3 is TGTGCCATTGGGACCGGGACAGTACGCAATCAGCCCCAGCATTTT. It encodes CAIGTGTVRNQPQHF. The chain couples TRBV2 to TRBJ1-5; TRBD1 matches at 7 bases. From germline, CDR1 is SNHLY and CDR2 FYNNEI. The CDR3 runs 15 residues. Unmatched junction bases numbered 11, after V lost 10 bases and J lost 2 bases. The full variable domain, in which reference TRBV2 and TRBJ1-5 provide the parts outside the CDR3, is EPEVTQTPSHQVTQMGQEVILRCVPISNHLYFYWYRQILGQKVEFLVSFYNNEISEKSEIFDDQFSVERPDGSNFTLKIRSTKLEDSAMYFCAIGTGTVRNQPQHFGDGTRLSIL.

The chain uses TRBV7-2 and TRBJ2-7; maybe TRBD2 (6 bases). Deletions cut 1 base from V and 0 bases from J, with 13 bases between. Germline lookup yields CDR1 SGHTA and CDR2 FQGNSA. The CDR3 is made up of 16 amino acids. CDR3 in amino acids: CASSLVGGILSYEQYF. DNA of the CDR3: TGTGCCAGCAGCTTAGTGGGCGGGATCCTCTCCTACGAGCAGTACTTC.

The chain recombines TRBV10-2 with TRBJ1-1; D is possibly TRBD1 (5 bases). Germline V lookup: CDR1 WSHSY, CDR2 SAAADI. This CDR3 comprises 15 residues. Trimming removed 3 bases at V and 0 bases at J, with 11 bases between. The CDR3 protein is CASSDDSSLNTEAFF. The CDR3 nucleotides read TGCGCCAGCAGTGACGACAGTTCTCTGAACACTGAAGCTTTCTTT.

This clone was recorded once. The chain recombines TRBV28 with TRBJ2-5; 10 bases agree with TRBD2. The V segment lost 5 bases and the J segment 13 bases; nucleotides outside the gene matches: 16. Germline V lookup: CDR1 MDHEN, CDR2 SYDVKM. The CDR3 runs 15 residues. Written as DNA, the CDR3 is TGTGCCAGCAGTGCGACTAGCGGGCAAACCCCTCTATGGTACTTC. It encodes CASSATSGQTPLWYF. Variable domain in full (rest from reference TRBV28 and TRBJ2-5): DVKVTQSSRYLVKRTGEKVFLECVQDMDHENMFWYRQDPGLGLRLIYFSYDVKMKEKGDIPEGYSVSREKKERFSLILESASTNQTSMYLCASSATSGQTPLWYFGPGTRLLVL.

Worth noting for this clone: The CDR3 ends on some other residue instead of the conserved phenylalanine or tryptophan, so this is likely a read error. The genes are TRBV5-1 and TRBJ1-2; possible D gene TRBD1, 6 bases. Germline CDR1 is SGHRS and CDR2 is YFSETQ. V shed 4 bases and J shed 8 bases, with 12 bases lying between them. This CDR3 is 12 amino acids long. CDR3 DNA: TGCGCCAGCAGCCGGTCAGGGGACGGCTACACCCTC. Amino acids: CASSRSGDGYTL.

This clone has only one observation. This rearrangement joins TRBV4-2 to TRBJ1-2; possibly TRBD1 for D (6 bases). Germline V lookup: CDR1 LGHNA, CDR2 YNFKEQ. The CDR3 loop spans 15 amino acids. Trimming removed 1 base from V and 4 bases from J, with 13 bases in between. CDR3 region: CASSQGLTGGYGYTF. The CDR3 DNA reads TGTGCCAGCAGCCAAGGCCTGACAGGTGGCTATGGCTACACCTTC.

J is TRBJ2-4 and V is TRBV5-1; 12 bases line up with TRBD1. The CDR3 consists of 14 residues. Per the germline V gene, CDR1 is SGHRS and CDR2 is YFSETQ. Trimming took 4 bases from V and 7 from J; bases not matched to a gene: 3. For the CDR3, the DNA is TGCGCCAGCAGCACGGGACAGGGGGCCAACATTCAGTACTTC. Its translation is CASSTGQGANIQYF.

The chain carries TRBV15 and TRBJ1-3, with unresolved D. V was cut by 4 bases and J by 0 bases, with 13 bases left in between. This CDR3 is built from 16 residues. Germline V CDR1 and CDR2: LNHNV, YYDKDF (reference sequence). CDR3 nucleotides: TGTGCCACCAGCACCTCCATTAGCCTCTCTGGAAACACCATATATTTT. As protein: CATSTSISLSGNTIYF.

For the CDR3, the DNA is TGTGCCTTCTCGCGGGCAGAGCTCTATGGCTACACCTTC. It is translated as CAFSRAELYGYTF. The chain combines TRBV30 with TRBJ1-2; D is unresolved. The germline CDR1 and CDR2 sequences are GTSNPN and SVGIG (reference sequence). The V gene lost 7 bases and the J gene lost 4 bases, with 16 bases spanning the gap. The CDR3 runs to 13 residues.

V usage is TRBV20-1 and J usage is TRBJ2-1; D remains unclear. Germline CDR1 and CDR2: DFQATT and SNEGSKA (reference sequence). The ends were cut back, 4 bases at V and 9 bases at J, with 7 bases in the middle. The CDR3 consists of 10 residues. The CDR3 sequence is CSAKWGEQFF. As DNA, the CDR3 is TGCAGTGCTAAATGGGGTGAGCAGTTCTTC.

The CDR3 DNA is TGTGCCAGTAACAAACGATGGGGAGCCACAGATACGCAGTATTTT. Translated: CASNKRWGATDTQYF. The chain uses TRBV19 and TRBJ2-3, with a tentative D call TRBD2 (5 bases). CDR3 length: 15 amino acids. Between the trimmed V and J ends, which lost 7 bases and 2 bases, there was a span of 16 bases. Germline CDR1 LNHDA, CDR2 SQIVND (reference sequence). The full variable domain, its missing parts supplied by reference TRBV19 and TRBJ2-3, is DGGITQSPKYLFRKEGQNVTLSCEQNLNHDAMYWYRQDPGQGLRLIYYSQIVNDFQKGDIAEGYSVSREKKESFPLTVTSAQKNPTAFYLCASNKRWGATDTQYFGPGTRLTVL.

The rearrangement uses TRBV6-5 and TRBJ1-2, with 7 bases fitting TRBD1. The CDR3 spans 13 residues. CDR1 is MNHEY and CDR2 is SVGAGI in the germline V gene. The V segment lost 0 bases and the J segment 7 bases; nucleotides outside the gene matches: 2. In DNA form, the CDR3 reads TGTGCCAGCAGTTACTCACAGGGGACTGGCTACACCTTC. This gives the protein CASSYSQGTGYTF.

The table lists this clone with a few counts. V and J are TRBV19 and TRBJ1-2; D might be TRBD1 (5 bases). With 3 bases removed from V and 4 bases from J, the gap between germline ends came to 21 bases. The CDR3 covers 17 residues. CDR1 and CDR2 from the germline V gene are LNHDA and SQIVND (reference sequence). The CDR3 is CASSIDSAQGGLYGYTF. In DNA form, the CDR3 reads TGTGCCAGTAGTATCGACAGCGCGCAGGGTGGGCTCTATGGCTACACCTTC.

The chain uses TRBV9 and TRBJ1-1; TRBD1 aligns across 7 bases. CDR3 length: 15 residues. Germline V gene sequence: CDR1 SGDLS, CDR2 YYNGEE. With V trimmed by 0 bases and J by 2 bases, 4 bases remained unmatched. The CDR3 nucleotides are TGTGCCAGCAGCGTAGGCGGAGGGGGCAACACTGAAGCTTTCTTT. As protein: CASSVGGGGNTEAFF.

The chain carries TRBV19 and TRBJ2-7; a possible D gene is TRBD2 (5 bases). CDR1 is LNHDA and CDR2 is SQIVND in the germline V gene (reference sequence). V lost 5 bases and J lost 1, with 15 bases in between. This CDR3 comprises 15 residues. CDR3: CASSYPGSESYEQYF. The CDR3 coding sequence is TGTGCCAGTAGTTACCCGGGGTCGGAATCCTACGAGCAGTACTTC.

The V call is TRBV15, the J call TRBJ1-3; 7 bases map to TRBD1. The germline V gene encodes CDR1 LNHNV and CDR2 YYDKDF (reference sequence). This CDR3 contains 13 residues. V lost 6 bases and J lost 11; bases outside the gene matches: 10. The CDR3 protein is CATSPLTGAAIYF. Written as DNA, the CDR3 is TGTGCCACCAGTCCTCTCACAGGGGCGGCCATATATTTT.